This T cell receptor (beta chain) was sequenced during a study of blood T cell repertoires in COVID-19. Across the study: Sites across the United States, Italy and Spain contributed samples from acute and convalescent COVID-19. PBMCs, B-cell-depleted T cells, or T cells provided the cDNA or gDNA that made up the material.

All recovered Cohort 3 donors got two negative PCRs, got clearance, or saw symptom resolution. This clone was observed a handful of times. Authors' processing steps: Reference gene primer amplification in the assay estimated nucleated cell counts. TCRdb's table, derived via immunoSEQ multiplex PCR, lists solely in-frame clones and lacks some. Clone size and the V and J calls come from that table; the DNA yielded D and trimming. Counted here are about 380,000 clones, approximately 90% occurring once; the ten biggest clones make up around 1.2%. CDR3 length: 17 residues. The J segment lost 1 base and the V segment lost 4 bases, leaving 3 bases of the junction unmatched.

V gene TRBV5-3 combines with J gene TRBJ2-2; 14 bases fit TRBD2. Being an ORF, TRBV5-3 has a function that is uncertain. Material for sequencing was PBMCs or T cells enriched from blood (not recorded which). The TCR comes from a woman in her late teens or twenties who had recovered from COVID-19. This chain's CDR3 is CARSDGLAGGNTGELFF. The DNA for the CDR3 is TGTGCCAGAAGCGACGGACTAGCGGGAGGGAACACCGGGGAGCTGTTTTTT.